Listed below are T cell receptor beta chains from one sample, sequenced in a study of shared clonotypes between healthy human individuals. Measured with immunoSEQ multiplex PCR; TCRdb has only the in-frame clones, and not every one. The sample gives roughly 1 million clones, about 84% of which show up once; 0.5% to 0.6% is in the top ten. The sample comprised memory CD4+ T cells from PBMCs. The receptor set was obtained from a man younger than 30 in good health. Some clones in this sample may be carry-over from other donors' samples. The CDR3 runs from the conserved cysteine through the conserved F or W. Fields, in order: J gene, D gene, V gene, clone size, CDR3 length, CDR3 DNA, CDR3 protein. D genes are given only for firm matches. Not all rows give a size; the values are once, few, many and, for expanded clones, a class.

J: TRBJ1-1; D: TRBD1; V: TRBV5-1; size: -; length: 15; DNA: TGCGCCAGCAGCTTGGCGGGACAGATGAACACTGAAGCTTTCTTT; CDR3: CASSLAGQMNTEAFF
J: TRBJ2-7; D: -; V: TRBV7-9; size: -; length: 13; DNA: TGTGCCAGCAAGGGGGACGGAACCTACGAGCAGTACTTC; CDR3: CASKGDGTYEQYF
J: TRBJ1-2; D: -; V: TRBV19; size: -; length: 13; DNA: TGTGCCAGTAGTATCTCGGTTAACTATGGCTACACCTTC; CDR3: CASSISVNYGYTF
J: TRBJ2-5; D: TRBD2; V: TRBV30; size: once; length: 12; DNA: TGTGCCTGGGCGGGGGTCGGAGAGACCCAGTACTTC; CDR3: CAWAGVGETQYF
J: TRBJ2-7; D: -; V: TRBV5-1; size: -; length: 15; DNA: TGCGCCAGCAGCTTGGATGGGATCAACCCCCTCGAGCAGTACTTC; CDR3: CASSLDGINPLEQYF
J: TRBJ2-5; D: -; V: TRBV28; size: -; length: 14; DNA: TGTGCCAGCAGGACGACAGGGAGGCTTGGGACCCAGTACTTC; CDR3: CASRTTGRLGTQYF
J: TRBJ2-3; D: TRBD2; V: TRBV4-1; size: -; length: 16; DNA: TGCGCCAGCAGCCGACTAACTAGCGGGAGTGGAGATACGCAGTATTTT; CDR3: CASSRLTSGSGDTQYF
J: TRBJ2-7; D: TRBD2; V: TRBV7-6; size: -; length: 13; DNA: TGTGCCAGCAGCTTAAGAGCGGGAGTACAGCAGTACTTC; CDR3: CASSLRAGVQQYF
J: TRBJ2-7; D: TRBD2; V: TRBV4-3; size: once; length: 18; DNA: TGCGCCAGCAGCCCAAGCTTACGGACTAGCGGGATCTCCTACGAGCAGTACTTC; CDR3: CASSPSLRTSGISYEQYF
J: TRBJ2-7; D: TRBD1; V: TRBV6-1; size: once; length: 14; DNA: TGTGCCAGCAGGGGACAGGGGGGTAGGTACGAGCAGTACTTC; CDR3: CASRGQGGRYEQYF
J: TRBJ2-1; D: -; V: TRBV2; size: few; length: 15; DNA: TGTGCCAGCAGTGAAAGGGGAGTGTCCCACAATGAGCAGTTCTTC; CDR3: CASSERGVSHNEQFF
J: TRBJ1-3; D: -; V: TRBV4-3; size: -; length: 16; DNA: TGCGCCAGCAGCCAAGATTTTCAGGGTGGTGGAAACACCATATATTTT; CDR3: CASSQDFQGGGNTIYF
J: TRBJ2-3; D: TRBD2; V: TRBV6-5; size: -; length: 15; DNA: TGTGCCAGCAGTTACTCGACTAGCGGGTCAGATACGCAGTATTTT; CDR3: CASSYSTSGSDTQYF
J: TRBJ1-5; D: -; V: TRBV15; size: -; length: 13; DNA: TGTGCCACCAGCGTAAACTTGGTTCAGCCCCAGCATTTT; CDR3: CATSVNLVQPQHF
J: TRBJ1-5; D: -; V: TRBV18; size: few; length: 13; DNA: TGTGCCAGCTCACTCTCCGACAATCAGCCCCAGCATTTT; CDR3: CASSLSDNQPQHF
J: TRBJ1-1; D: TRBD1; V: TRBV6-1; size: -; length: 14; DNA: TGTGCCAGCAGCTGGACAGGGCTGAACACTGAAGCTTTCTTT; CDR3: CASSWTGLNTEAFF
J: TRBJ1-1; D: TRBD1; V: TRBV7-9; size: -; length: 13; DNA: TGTGCCAGCAGCTCGACAGGGACCACTGAAGCTTTCTTT; CDR3: CASSSTGTTEAFF
J: TRBJ2-1; D: TRBD1; V: TRBV4-2; size: -; length: 16; DNA: TGTGCCAGCAGCCAAGAGACAGGGGGCGCGAGCCATGAGCAGTTCTTC; CDR3: CASSQETGGASHEQFF
J: TRBJ2-1; D: TRBD2; V: TRBV27; size: -; length: 15; DNA: TGTGCCAGCAGTTTGACTAGCGGTTCCTACAATGAGCAGTTCTTC; CDR3: CASSLTSGSYNEQFF
J: TRBJ2-3; D: TRBD1; V: TRBV11-2; size: -; length: 16; DNA: TGTGCCAGCAGCGTAGGACAGGGGGCCCCCACAGATACGCAGTATTTT; CDR3: CASSVGQGAPTDTQYF
J: TRBJ1-5; D: -; V: TRBV19; size: -; length: 14; DNA: TGTGCCAGTAGTGGCAGGGCGAGCAATCAGCCCCAGCATTTT; CDR3: CASSGRASNQPQHF
J: TRBJ2-1; D: -; V: TRBV5-1; size: -; length: 14; DNA: TGCGCCAGCAGCTTGGAAGCAGGGGAGAATGAGCAGTTCTTC; CDR3: CASSLEAGENEQFF
J: TRBJ2-7; D: -; V: TRBV9; size: -; length: 16; DNA: TGTGCCAGCAGCGGGGGGATGACAGAAGTCCTCTACGAGCAGTACTTC; CDR3: CASSGGMTEVLYEQYF
J: TRBJ2-1; D: TRBD2; V: TRBV11-1; size: -; length: 15; DNA: TGTGCCAGCAGCTTAGATAGCGGGAGAACCAATGAGCAGTTCTTC; CDR3: CASSLDSGRTNEQFF
J: TRBJ2-2; D: -; V: TRBV18; size: -; length: 14; DNA: TGTGCCAGCTCACCACAACCGAACACCGGGGAGCTGTTTTTT; CDR3: CASSPQPNTGELFF
J: TRBJ2-1; D: -; V: TRBV7-6; size: -; length: 13; DNA: TGTGCCAGCAGCCCAGAGGGGTTGCCAGCGCGGTTCTTC; CDR3: CASSPEGLPARFF
J: TRBJ2-5; D: TRBD2; V: TRBV5-1; size: -; length: 15; DNA: TGCGCCAGCAGCTTGGTGGCGGGGGTAGTAGAGACCCAGTACTTC; CDR3: CASSLVAGVVETQYF
J: TRBJ1-1; D: -; V: TRBV5-1; size: -; length: 11; DNA: TGCGCCAGCAGCTTGGACAGGGAAGCTTTCTTT; CDR3: CASSLDREAFF
J: TRBJ1-1; D: TRBD1; V: TRBV7-2; size: few; length: 14; DNA: TGTGCCAGCAGCTTAGACAGGGGGAACACTGAAGCTTTCTTT; CDR3: CASSLDRGNTEAFF
J: TRBJ2-1; D: TRBD1; V: TRBV4-1; size: -; length: 14; DNA: TGCGCCAGCAGCCCCCGGCAGGGGGTCAATGAGCAGTTCTTC; CDR3: CASSPRQGVNEQFF
J: TRBJ1-2; D: -; V: TRBV2; size: few; length: 12; DNA: TGTGCCAGCAGAGAGGAAAACTATGGCTACACCTTC; CDR3: CASREENYGYTF
J: TRBJ1-5; D: -; V: TRBV28; size: -; length: 16; DNA: TGTGCCAGCAGTCCGGGGCACACCGGGGGCAATCAGCCCCAGCATTTT; CDR3: CASSPGHTGGNQPQHF
J: TRBJ2-7; D: TRBD1; V: TRBV28; size: -; length: 16; DNA: TGTGCCAGCAGTATAGGCGGACAGGCTATTTCCTACGAGCAGTACTTC; CDR3: CASSIGGQAISYEQYF
J: TRBJ2-3; D: TRBD2; V: TRBV5-1; size: -; length: 16; DNA: TGCGCCAGCCGCCTAGGCCCGGGACTAGGTACAGATACGCAGTATTTT; CDR3: CASRLGPGLGTDTQYF
J: TRBJ2-7; D: -; V: TRBV11-2; size: -; length: 11; DNA: TGTGCCAGCAGCTTAGGATGGGACATATCCTTC; CDR3: CASSLGWDISF
J: TRBJ2-3; D: -; V: TRBV2; size: -; length: 14; DNA: TGTGCCAGCAGTGAAGCTATCGAGTCGGATACGCAGTATTTT; CDR3: CASSEAIESDTQYF
J: TRBJ1-5; D: -; V: TRBV10-3; size: many; length: 13; DNA: TGTGCCATCTCGGGGCAGGGCAATCAGCCCCAGCATTTT; CDR3: CAISGQGNQPQHF
J: TRBJ2-7; D: TRBD1; V: TRBV6-6; size: -; length: 15; DNA: TGTGCCAGCAGAACCGGGACAGGGGATTCCTACGAGCAGTACTTC; CDR3: CASRTGTGDSYEQYF
J: TRBJ1-4; D: TRBD1; V: TRBV5-1; size: -; length: 14; DNA: TGCGCCAGCAGCTCGTGGGGACAGGGGGAAAAACTGTTTTTT; CDR3: CASSSWGQGEKLFF
J: TRBJ2-3; D: -; V: TRBV5-1; size: -; length: 15; DNA: TGCGCCAGCAGCCTCGATATAATCCTGCAAGATACGCAGTATTTT; CDR3: CASSLDIILQDTQYF
J: TRBJ2-1; D: -; V: TRBV6-1; size: once; length: 14; DNA: TGTGCCAGCAGTGAAGGGCACACAGGGAGAGGGCAGTTCTTC; CDR3: CASSEGHTGRGQFF
J: TRBJ2-4; D: -; V: TRBV4-2; size: few; length: 14; DNA: TGTGCCAGCAGCCAAGCAGGAGGGGTCAACATTCAGTACTTC; CDR3: CASSQAGGVNIQYF
J: TRBJ1-2; D: -; V: TRBV5-6; size: -; length: 16; DNA: TGTGCCAGCAGCTTGGAAGTTCGGACAGTGTGGGATGGCTACACCTTC; CDR3: CASSLEVRTVWDGYTF
J: TRBJ1-1; D: TRBD1; V: TRBV9; size: -; length: 14; DNA: TGTGCCAGCAACCAGGGGGCGGGGAACACTGAAGCTTTCTTT; CDR3: CASNQGAGNTEAFF
J: TRBJ1-1; D: -; V: TRBV5-5; size: -; length: 12; DNA: TGTGCCAGCAGCCCGGAGGGAGCGAAAGCTTTCTTT; CDR3: CASSPEGAKAFF
J: TRBJ2-7; D: TRBD1; V: TRBV4-3; size: -; length: 15; DNA: TGCGCCAGCAGCCAATTACAGGGGTTAATCTACGAGCAGTACTTC; CDR3: CASSQLQGLIYEQYF
J: TRBJ2-1; D: -; V: TRBV4-3; size: -; length: 16; DNA: TGCGCCAGCAGCCAAGATCGGAGCGTATCTCTTGGTGAGCAGTTCTTC; CDR3: CASSQDRSVSLGEQFF
J: TRBJ1-2; D: TRBD1; V: TRBV7-8; size: -; length: 15; DNA: TGTGCCAGCAGCCCCCGGGACAGGGGAGTGACGGGCTACACCTTC; CDR3: CASSPRDRGVTGYTF
J: TRBJ1-2; D: TRBD1; V: TRBV6-1; size: -; length: 13; DNA: TGTGCCAGCAGCGCGGGACAGGGTCGTGGCTACACCTTC; CDR3: CASSAGQGRGYTF
J: TRBJ2-7; D: -; V: TRBV28; size: once; length: 16; DNA: TGTGCCACCCGCAGCCCCGGGACACCTAATCTTTACGAGCAGTACTTC; CDR3: CATRSPGTPNLYEQYF
J: TRBJ2-5; D: -; V: TRBV6-5; size: -; length: 13; DNA: TGTGCCAGCAGTTCCCGACAGGCAGAGACCCAGTACTTC; CDR3: CASSSRQAETQYF
J: TRBJ2-7; D: TRBD2; V: TRBV25-1; size: -; length: 13; DNA: TGTGCCAGCGGTCTAGCGGGAGGGGACGAGCAGTACTTC; CDR3: CASGLAGGDEQYF
J: TRBJ2-1; D: -; V: TRBV5-1; size: -; length: 14; DNA: TGCGCCAGCAGCTTGGAAGCAAGATACAATGAGCAGTTCTTC; CDR3: CASSLEARYNEQFF
J: TRBJ1-3; D: -; V: TRBV6-1; size: few; length: 16; DNA: TGTGCCAGCAGTGAAGCCAGGCGGTACTCTGGAAACACCATATATTTT; CDR3: CASSEARRYSGNTIYF
J: TRBJ2-2; D: -; V: TRBV18; size: -; length: 16; DNA: TGTGCCAGCTCACCTTCTACGGGAGTGCGGGCCGGGGAGCTGTTTTTT; CDR3: CASSPSTGVRAGELFF